This record covers a single T cell receptor beta chain. It lacks a known antigen. It has no much larger one-base neighbor in the sample; base qualities were not kept. The CDR3 runs 15 residues from the cysteine to the phenylalanine. Of all the DNA, just the CDR3 is kept, 45 bases in frame from base 1. V is trimmed back by 6 bases and J by 2 bases, and the junction contains 7 bases that no gene match accounts for. CDR1 and CDR2 are read off the germline V gene as KGHSH and LQKENI. These data are taken from a study of blood T cell repertoires in COVID-19 (TCRdb year 2020). Looking at the study overall: Samples from collaborators originated in the United States, Italy and Spain and spanned both the acute and convalescent phases of COVID-19. The sample metadata nearly always contained a de-identified subject ID, COVID-19 status, age in years and sex. The material from the prospective study consisted of cDNA or gDNA derived from T cells, B-cell-depleted T cells, or PBMCs. Samples were obtained from the ongoing ImmuneRACE study (first 160 participants) and from over 1,000 subjects provided by 6 global collaborators. The repertoires were released in a freely available public database meant as a resource for research on the immune response to SARS-CoV-2. Where available, HLA class I and class II types were obtained from metadata supplied by the sample provider rather than from assay-based typing. The dataset comprised deeply sampled blood TCRbeta repertoires from subjects exposed to, actively infected with, or recovered from COVID-19. Here is what the overall study found, with its caveats: How much clinical and demographic metadata was included differed by source and by participant, and the metadata was provided uncurated.

TCRbeta CDR3 regions were amplified from genomic DNA using the immunoSEQ Assay, a bias-controlled multiplex PCR. Concerning the study's data processing: Nucleated cell counts per sample were estimated from amplification of reference gene primers within the assay. Sequence reads were collapsed and filtered to measure the absolute abundance of every unique TCRbeta CDR3 rearrangement. Productive Simpson clonality was computed per sample as the square root of Simpson's diversity index over productive rearrangements. In TCRdb, the immuneACCESS table is reduced to in-frame sequences with V and J assigned. These tables do not hold every clone; where another copy was compared, an unresolved V gene accounts for under half, and the others remain unexplained. Clone size and V and J calls were adopted from that table, with D and trimming inferred from the DNA. In all, the sample holds 110,000 or so clones, and roughly 80% of those were seen once. Roughly 1.5% of the sample rests with the top ten.

Each collaborating institution followed its own protocols to collect whole blood in K2EDTA tubes. For TCRbeta analysis, collaborators shipped samples in one of three forms: frozen whole blood, isolated PBMCs, or DNA extracted from either of those sample types. The sequence was obtained from a man aged 50-60 years with acute or convalescent COVID-19. The sequencing input was peripheral blood. This chain joins TRBV18 to TRBJ1-3, with 7 junctional bases fitting TRBD1. The DNA sequence is as follows: TGTGCCAGCTCGCCCGGGACAGAAACTGGAAACACCATATATTTT. It translates as CASSPGTETGNTIYF. With the portions outside the CDR3 filled from the reference TRBV18 and TRBJ1-3 genes, the complete variable region becomes NAGVMQNPRHLVRRRGQEARLRCSPMKGHSHVYWYRQLPEEGLKFMVYLQKENIIDESGMPKERFSAEFPKEGPSILRIQQVVRGDSAAYFCASSPGTETGNTIYFGEGSWLTVV.